This TCR beta chain was found in a study of graft-versus-host responses after intestinal transplantation. For the study at large: Every recipient had anti-thymocyte globulin induction and around 3 years of tacrolimus plus steroids. General study findings and limits: Circulating GvH clones peaking coincided with falling HvG clones soon after transplant.

V shed 1 base and J shed 0 bases, with 7 bases lying between them. The CDR3 loop spans 14 amino acids. The V gene's germline CDR1 is MGHRA and CDR2 YSYEKL. Note on this clone: Its specificity is not known.

The protocol was immunoSEQ multiplex PCR, while the TCRdb copy is restricted to in-frame clones and leaves out a portion. This sample has 90,000 to 150,000 clones; about 95% occur once, and the top ten carry 3% to 4%. This TCR was recovered from a human donor who received an intestinal transplant. The sample here was unstimulated CD8+ T cells sorted from spleen or lymph node cells, taken before intestinal transplant. The chain couples TRBV4-1 to TRBJ2-7; D is perhaps TRBD2 (5 bases). CDR3: CASSQGRASYEQYF. CDR3 coding DNA: TGCGCCAGCAGCCAAGGGCGGGCCTCCTACGAGCAGTACTTC.